This TCR beta chain was documented in a study of cytomegalovirus exposure and HLA in healthy donors (dated 2017 in TCRdb). For the study in its entirety: An earlier analysis of approximately 640 of the donors reported about 250 Gb of sequence data and around 120 million unique TCR beta sequences from about 200 million T cells. An early release covering some 640 HLA-typed donors comprised approximately 300 gigabases of sequencing data and around 86 million unique TCR sequences. Of the roughly 400 genotyped donors, over 65% fell in the genetic ancestry cluster associated with self-reported Caucasian donors. The study aimed to test whether signatures of past pathogen exposure could be identified by cataloging public T cell receptors. Using immunosequencing, the study profiled T cell repertoires from about 610 subjects and related those repertoires to cytomegalovirus serostatus. Besides the first cohort of under 700 subjects, a separate validation cohort made up of 120 different subjects was used. The study combined high-throughput TCR immunosequencing, statistical association of individual TCRs with disease status, and machine learning to predict cytomegalovirus infection status. To study patterns of TCR occurrence, a later analysis re-analyzed previously published TCR beta repertoires from 500 to 850 donors and added high-resolution HLA genotyping. In the later analysis, no new phenotypic data were used to find candidate immune exposures; instead, reliance was placed on TCR beta sequences and their occurrence across donors. To decide whether each TCR beta V gene segment behaved as functional or pseudogenic, an earlier analysis of 587 of the donors relied on high-throughput TCR beta sequencing. Alongside the repertoire data, information on donor age, sex, ethnicity and CMV serostatus was compiled. Genome-wide SNP genotypes for about 65% of the 666 donors were used in a later genetic analysis, which treated that subset as a discovery cohort. All discovery cohort repertoires had been generated using a single sequencing platform. Both class I and class II loci were covered by HLA typing, at four-digit resolution. The number of typed donors differed by locus: about 620-640 for A, B, C, DRB1 and DQB1; about 520 for DQA1; around 580 for DPA1; and around 490 for DPB1. Four or five DR-DQ haplotypes were handled as single units for association and clustering because linkage in the cohort was strong. On average, around 230,000 unique TCR beta nucleotide sequences were sequenced per donor among about 400 genotyped donors of the cohort, with roughly 18% of those sequences being non-productive. Overall study outcomes, separate from this receptor: In both the original and validation cohorts, the classifier was reported to diagnose cytomegalovirus status with high specificity and sensitivity. HLA typing was unavailable for some donors at each locus, so association tests used only the typed subset. According to a later analysis, parvovirus B19, influenza, CMV and Epstein-Barr virus appeared linked to several top co-occurrence clusters. An association between a missense DCLRE1C variant and V-gene and J-gene trimming of TCR beta chains was found in a later genetic analysis and replicated in an independent cohort. Most TCR sequences were observed very rarely across donors, whereas some public TCRs were present in many individuals. A later genetic analysis reported fewer N-insertions in productive TCRs among donors in an Asian-associated ancestry cluster than the roughly 700-donor mean. Linkage disequilibrium might explain the correlated functional status among segregating V segments, but an unknown experimental factor could not be ruled out. The authors suggested that the approach could potentially be extended to other disease states and immunological phenotypes. A few of the identified cytomegalovirus-associated TCR beta chains were confirmed in vitro to be specific for cytomegalovirus antigens. In the study, roughly 160 TCR beta chains were listed as associated with cytomegalovirus. A cluster of highly shared sequence variants was judged likely to be a technical artifact of the sequencing pipeline. At a false discovery rate of 0.05, a later analysis linked some 18,000 TCR beta sequences to specific HLA alleles. In a later analysis, HLA-associated TCR beta chains showed more clonal expansion and lower generation probabilities than non-associated chains that were equally common. According to a later analysis, TCR association rates differed among HLA loci, with DRB1 alleles showing the most associated TCRs and HLA-C alleles showing the fewest. This cohort had only TCR beta chains sequenced, and the lack of alpha or paired-chain data limited which features could be detected. Assigning TCR associations to individual alleles was difficult when HLA alleles, especially DR and DQ, strongly co-occurred. Sequencing depth was assumed to be roughly uniform across donors in the presence/absence analyses, though that assumption may not hold. In a later analysis, most CMV-associated TCR beta chains were found to appear HLA-restricted, with HLA associations seemingly driven largely by CMV exposure. In an earlier analysis of under 600 of the donors, most TCR beta V segments were observed in productive rearrangements about 87% or about 30% of the time, broadly matching IMGT annotations. CMV serostatus was the only immune exposure information available for the cohort. A further reported finding was that TCR beta sequences accurately predicted the HLA-A and HLA-B alleles for most subjects in the first cohort. Approximately 18 rarely observed V segments, including chromosome 9 orphons, were excluded from the earlier analysis of some 590 of the donors because counts were too low.

A word on this clone: Its specific antigen is unknown. The record has no base qualities; no much larger clone is one base away.

Library construction relied on the immunoSEQ multiplex PCR assay. A mixture of 60 forward primers for TCR Vbeta segments and 13 reverse primers for TCR Jbeta segments was used in the multiplex PCR. Amplification of the CDR3 region of rearranged TCR beta genes was performed with a multiplex PCR assay on genomic DNA. The Illumina HiSeq System was used to sequence the amplified TCR beta libraries as 87-base-pair reads. As for the original processing: In a later analysis, around 80 million unique TCR beta chains were counted across the approximately 640 repertoires, and around 10 million of these chains were shared by at least two donors. To remove PCR and sequencing errors, raw reads were error-corrected and collapsed into unique sequences using a nearest-neighbor algorithm that merged closely related sequences. V, D and J gene segments were assigned by aligning CDR3 sequences to IMGT reference sequences. For a sequence to be retained, at least a six-nucleotide match to both a V gene segment and a J gene segment was required. A rearrangement counted as productive if the CDR3 had no stop codons and remained in frame with V and J, and every other rearrangement counted as non-productive. Following IMGT convention, CDR3 was defined as the stretch from the second conserved V-encoded cysteine up to the conserved J-encoded phenylalanine. Sequences without an unambiguous match to a single V gene segment were excluded from the earlier analysis of about 630 of the donors. An earlier analysis of a few hundred of the donors called V segments functional above 56.7% productive rearrangements and segregating when the between-donor standard deviation exceeded 5%. A statistical classification framework was developed to diagnose cytomegalovirus status using the catalog of TCR beta chain sequences. In a later analysis, TCR nucleotide sequences were compared against IMGT/GENE-DB human TR gene sequences so that V and J genes could be assigned. Using the TCRdist pipeline, a later analysis assigned CDR3 sequences along with most-parsimonious VDJ recombination scenarios. In a later analysis, every TCR beta chain was defined by the combination of its CDR3 amino acid sequence and its V-gene family, and reads without a unique V-gene family were dropped. As a way to deal with suspected cross-contamination and a sequencing artifact, a later analysis dropped over 550 nucleotide sequences that were highly shared and had low generation probability. In a later analysis, a clonal expansion index for each public chain was calculated from normalized within-repertoire ranks of inferred template counts. In a later analysis, generation probabilities were computed using a VDJ recombination model fitted to out-of-frame rearrangements, and the results were checked against IGoR. In a later analysis, TCR-TCR, TCR-HLA and TCR-CMV co-occurrence was scored with hypergeometric tests, and a repertoire-size bias correction was applied to TCR pairs. A later analysis estimated false discovery rates by permuting HLA or CMV assignments 20 times. A later analysis grouped co-occurring TCRs with DBSCAN, adding TCRdist sequence similarity when clustering within HLA-allele-positive subsets. Repertoires with fewer than 30,000 or more than 120,000 public chains were left out of co-occurrence clustering, as were four to six repertoires with anomalous nucleotide sharing. Not all clones reach the TCRdb copy of this immuneACCESS table, which keeps in-frame sequences only. Checked studies attribute under half of the gap to unresolved V genes and leave the rest unexplained. That table is the source of V, J and clone size, and D and trimming were worked out from the DNA. Present in this sample are fewer than 200,000 clones, 75% to 90% of which were seen just once. The leading ten clones occupy about 2.5% of the sample.

The cohort consisted of approximately 690 healthy bone marrow donors. At the time of sampling, every cohort member was nominally healthy, though immune exposures that went unrecorded were likely present. The donor tested CMV seronegative, placing the donor among the 352 seronegative members of the cohort. A peripheral blood sample was collected from each donor, and TCR beta sequencing was performed on peripheral blood mononuclear cells. The Qiagen DNeasy Blood Extraction Kit was used to extract genomic DNA from the blood cell samples. The specimen sequenced was PBMCs. The source of this sequence is a male donor in good health and CMV-seronegative.

CDR3 sequence: CASSEYRGGRPDTQYF. DNA sequence: TGTGCCAGCAGTGAATATCGCGGGGGCCGCCCGGATACGCAGTATTTT. The sequence links TRBV25-1 to TRBJ2-3, with TRBD2 as a weak D call on 7 bases. The CDR3 contains 16 residues, cysteine and phenylalanine counted. Just the 48-base CDR3 DNA is kept, in frame starting at base 1. For CDR1 and CDR2, the germline V gene lists MGHDK and SYGVNS. Deletion took 0 bases off V and 6 bases off J, with a span of 16 bases between the germline ends. Joined to the reference TRBV25-1 and TRBJ2-3 proteins, this CDR3 gives the full variable domain: EADIYQTPRYLVIGTGKKITLECSQTMGHDKMYWYQQDPGMELHLIHYSYGVNSTEKGDLSSESTVSRIRTEHFPLTLESARPSHTSQYLCASSEYRGGRPDTQYFGPGTRLTVL.